The 28 T cell receptor beta chains presented below share a single source sample, sequenced in a study of T cells in Graves' hyperthyroidism and ophthalmopathy. Amplified regions were TCR beta CDR3 sequences from RNA transcripts. HTBI primers drove first-round RT-PCR of the TCR CDR3. TCRdb re-called the multiplex PCR reads through MiXCR, storing one row per CDR3 protein. The sample includes 550,000 to 600,000 distinct CDR3 sequences, approximately 15% of them seen just once. The sequenced sample was blood. Receptors were obtained from a woman aged 18-29 years with Graves' ophthalmopathy.

This clonotype was detected a few times. The chain has TRBV7-9 and TRBJ2-2; the D gene is possibly TRBD2 (6 bases). Germline V lookup: CDR1 SEHNR, CDR2 FQNEAQ (reference sequence). This CDR3 contains 13 residues. V lost 2 bases, J lost 7 bases, and 8 bases lay in between. The CDR3 DNA follows: TGTGCCAGCAGCTTACTAGCGCTCGGGGAGCTGTTTTTT. Encoded protein: CASSLLALGELFF.

In its sample, this clonotype was seen a few times. The chain uses TRBV29-1 and TRBJ2-1, with 9 bases identical to TRBD2. Trimming cost V 3 bases and J 3 bases; bases outside gene matches: 6. The germline CDR1 and CDR2 sequences are SQVTM and ANQGSEA. This CDR3 has 15 residues. This chain's CDR3 is CSVEGGRADYNEQFF. In DNA form, the CDR3 reads TGCAGCGTTGAGGGCGGGAGGGCCGACTACAATGAGCAGTTCTTC.

This chain joins TRBV3-1 and TRBJ2-1, with 8 nucleotides matching TRBD2. Germline lookup yields CDR1 LGHDT and CDR2 YNNKEL (reference sequence). CDR3 length: 12 residues. Unmatched junction bases numbered 3, after V lost 1 base and J lost 13 bases. CDR3 sequence reads: CASSQAGGEQFF. The CDR3 DNA reads TGTGCCAGCAGCCAAGCCGGGGGGGAACAGTTCTTC.

This clonotype was detected many times. The CDR3 bases are TGTGCCAGCATTCTAGCGGGTCTGGGAGAGACCCAGTACTTC. It yields the protein CASILAGLGETQYF. This chain connects TRBV28 to TRBJ2-5; 8 positions match TRBD2. Germline V lookup: CDR1 MDHEN, CDR2 SYDVKM. The CDR3 covers 14 residues. V lost 7 bases, J lost 4 bases, and 8 bases stayed unmatched.

This clonotype has at least ten counts. The rearrangement joins TRBV2 to TRBJ2-7; 9 positions agree with TRBD1. V lost 8 bases and J lost 2; bases outside the gene matches: 7. Germline assignment: CDR1 SNHLY and CDR2 FYNNEI. CDR3 length equals 14 residues. CDR3 bases: TGTGCCAGCCTACAAGGACAGGGGACCTACGAGCAGTACTTC. Protein product: CASLQGQGTYEQYF. Supplemented by reference TRBV2 and TRBJ2-7, the full variable domain reads EPEVTQTPSHQVTQMGQEVILRCVPISNHLYFYWYRQILGQKVEFLVSFYNNEISEKSEIFDDQFSVERPDGSNFTLKIRSTKLEDSAMYFCASLQGQGTYEQYFGPGTRLTVT.

In this sample, this clonotype turned up many times. The V gene is TRBV28, the J gene TRBJ2-5; 8 positions agree with TRBD1. V was pared by 6 bases and J by 4 bases, with 7 bases of the junction left unmatched. The CDR3 spans 14 residues. CDR1 MDHEN and CDR2 SYDVKM come from the germline V gene. Here the CDR3 DNA reads TGTGCCAGCAGGATCGACAGGGGTAGAGAGACCCAGTACTTC. Translation gives CASRIDRGRETQYF.

This clonotype was counted many times. This sequence joins TRBV6-1 and TRBJ1-1, with D possibly being TRBD1 (5 bases). CDR1 is MNHNS and CDR2 is SASEGT in the germline V gene. With 6 bases removed from V and 4 bases from J, the gap between germline ends came to 30 bases. CDR3 length: 19 residues. The CDR3 loop reads CASSLSDLGGVGFSTEAFF. For the CDR3, the DNA is TGTGCCAGCAGCCTCAGTGATTTGGGGGGAGTGGGGTTTTCCACTGAAGCTTTCTTT.

This clonotype was counted at least ten times. V is TRBV27 and J is TRBJ2-5; no clear D gene. Germline lookup yields CDR1 MNHEY and CDR2 SMNVEV (reference sequence). CDR3 size: 13 residues. Trimming removed 5 bases from V and 3 bases from J, with 10 bases in between. DNA of the CDR3: TGTGCCAGCAGTCCGAATAGGGAAGAGACCCAGTACTTC. Its translation is CASSPNREETQYF.

The table lists this clonotype with many counts. The CDR3 nucleotides read TGTGCCAGCAGTGAGCCTAGCGTTGTTCCCAATGAGCAGTTCTTC. Residues: CASSEPSVVPNEQFF. The chain links TRBV2 to TRBJ2-1; possibly TRBD2 for D (6 bases). The CDR3 extends over 15 amino acids. With 3 bases removed from V and 6 bases from J, the gap between germline ends came to 15 bases. Looked up from germline, CDR1 is SNHLY and CDR2 is FYNNEI.

V gene TRBV9 combines with J gene TRBJ1-3, with unresolved D. There are 15 residues in the CDR3. Trimming cost V 1 base and J 0 bases, with 8 bases left between them. Germline assignment: CDR1 SGDLS and CDR2 YYNGEE. The CDR3 nucleotides read TGTGCCAGCAGCGTACAGGCCGTCTCTGGAAACACCATATATTTT. This encodes CASSVQAVSGNTIYF.

This clonotype came up many times. The chain couples TRBV10-2 to TRBJ2-7; no definite D call. The CDR3 runs 14 residues. Trimming removed 2 bases at V and 3 bases at J, with 11 bases between. Germline CDR1 reads WSHSY; CDR2 reads SAAADI. This CDR3 reads CASSETLTHYEQYF. The DNA of the CDR3 is TGCGCCAGCAGTGAGACGCTAACCCACTACGAGCAGTACTTC.

The rearrangement uses TRBV2 and TRBJ2-2; D is perhaps TRBD2 (6 bases). V was clipped by 7 bases and J by 3 bases, with 12 bases between them. CDR3 length: 14 amino acids. Germline loops: CDR1 SNHLY, CDR2 FYNNEI. CDR3 protein: CASNREWDTGELFF. CDR3 nucleotide sequence: TGTGCCAGCAACCGGGAGTGGGACACCGGGGAGCTGTTTTTT.

This clonotype was seen more than once but under ten times. The rearrangement joins TRBV19 to TRBJ2-2, with 9 nucleotides matching TRBD2. Per germline, CDR1 LNHDA and CDR2 SQIVND (reference sequence). Germline trimming cut 6 bases from V and 5 bases from J; bases unmatched to any gene: 7. CDR3 size: 15 residues. The CDR3 loop reads CASSRLAGYTGELFF. The CDR3 DNA is TGTGCCAGTAGCAGGCTAGCGGGATATACCGGGGAGCTGTTTTTT.

There are many counts of this clonotype. V and J are TRBV28 and TRBJ2-5; maybe TRBD2 (5 bases). The CDR3 has 15 amino acids. CDR1 is MDHEN and CDR2 is SYDVKM in the germline V gene. Trimming left V 2 bases short and J 5 bases short, with 15 bases between. In DNA form, the CDR3 reads TGTGCCAGCAGTTTAGGCTCTGGGAGATGGGAGACCCAGTACTTC. It yields the protein CASSLGSGRWETQYF.

In this sample, this clonotype turned up a few times. This chain uses TRBV6-2 or TRBV6-3 with TRBJ2-1; D unclear. Germline V CDR1 and CDR2: MNHEY, SVGEGT. The CDR3 is 15 amino acids. V gave up 6 bases and J gave up 7 bases, with 19 bases separating them. This CDR3 is CASSPIPSRWNEQFF. The CDR3 coding sequence is TGTGCCAGCAGCCCAATACCGTCGCGCTGGAATGAGCAGTTCTTC.

The sample holds many counts of this clonotype. The chain carries TRBV3-1 and TRBJ2-1; 7 nucleotides agree with TRBD2. The CDR3 covers 13 residues. The trim removed 5 bases at V and 9 bases at J, leaving 7 bases unmatched. CDR1 and CDR2 (germline): LGHDT, YNNKEL (reference sequence). The CDR3 sequence is CASSARLAGEQFF. The CDR3 DNA reads as TGTGCCAGCAGCGCACGACTAGCTGGTGAGCAGTTCTTC.

This clonotype came up a few times. The V gene is TRBV20-1, the J gene TRBJ1-6, with a weak D call TRBD1 (5 bases). The length of the CDR3 is 12 residues. Germline CDR1 DFQATT, CDR2 SNEGSKA (reference sequence). With 2 bases removed from V and 9 bases from J, the gap between germline ends came to 8 bases. CDR3 residues: CSARQGSSPLHF. For the CDR3, the DNA is TGCAGTGCTAGACAGGGAAGTTCACCCCTCCACTTT.

The V and J genes are TRBV20-1 and TRBJ1-4, with D unclear. CDR1 is DFQATT, CDR2 SNEGSKA, per germline (reference sequence). V was trimmed by 1 base and J by 0 bases, leaving 9 bases between them. This CDR3 has 15 residues. The CDR3 is CSARVGSATNEKLFF. CDR3 nucleotides: TGCAGTGCTAGAGTAGGGTCTGCAACTAATGAAAAACTGTTTTTT.

The V and J genes are TRBV4-3 and TRBJ1-1; D call uncertain. Germline values: CDR1 LGHNA, CDR2 YSLEER. Trimming took 0 bases from V and 4 from J, leaving 12 bases between them. The CDR3 is 15 amino acids. The CDR3 sequence is CASSQDSGWTTEAFF. CDR3 in DNA: TGCGCCAGCAGCCAAGATTCCGGGTGGACCACTGAAGCTTTCTTT.

This clonotype was observed at least ten times. The chain joins TRBV28 to TRBJ2-3; D perhaps matches TRBD1 (6 bases). This CDR3 has 14 amino acids. Looked up from germline, CDR1 is MDHEN and CDR2 is SYDVKM. Trimming removed 7 bases from V and 2 bases from J, with 13 bases in between. The DNA of the CDR3 is TGTGCCAGCATATCACAGGGAGACACAGATACGCAGTATTTT. Translated, it gives CASISQGDTDTQYF.

This clonotype has a count of ten or more. The gene calls are TRBV11-2 and TRBJ2-5, with TRBD2 matching 10 bases. Germline CDR1 SGHAT, CDR2 FQNNGV. The trim removed 6 bases at V and 8 bases at J, leaving 6 bases unmatched. The CDR3 loop spans 13 amino acids. The CDR3 is CASRSLAGVTQYF. The CDR3 region has the DNA TGTGCCAGCAGGTCTCTAGCGGGGGTAACCCAGTACTTC.

The chain employs TRBV27 and TRBJ1-6, with unresolved D. Germline lookup yields CDR1 MNHEY and CDR2 SMNVEV (reference sequence). V lost 3 bases and J 5 bases, leaving 8 bases between the germline ends. This CDR3 has 14 amino acids. This CDR3 reads CASSFFRNNSPLHF. DNA for the CDR3: TGTGCCAGCAGTTTTTTTAGGAATAATTCACCCCTCCACTTT.

Worth noting for this clonotype: A much more abundant neighbour one base away suggests this may be a read error. V and J are TRBV12-3 or TRBV12-4 and TRBJ2-5; D call uncertain. The CDR3 runs 15 residues. CDR3 residues: CASSVSVQAQEAQYF. CDR3 nucleotides: TGTGCCAGCAGCGTCTCGGTCCAGGCGCAAGAGGCCCAGTACTTC.

This clonotype was seen many times. The chain links TRBV20-1 to TRBJ2-3, with D possibly being TRBD1 (6 bases). In germline, CDR1 is DFQATT, CDR2 SNEGSKA (reference sequence). This CDR3 is built from 14 residues. V lost 5 bases and J lost 0, with 12 bases in between. This chain's CDR3 is CSAPWQGSTDTQYF. The CDR3 bases are TGCAGTGCTCCCTGGCAGGGGAGCACAGATACGCAGTATTTT.

This clonotype was observed a few times. The rearrangement uses TRBV12-5 and TRBJ2-3; 13 bases match TRBD2. Per the germline V gene, CDR1 is LGHNT and CDR2 is FRNRAP. This CDR3 has 14 amino acids. V shed 8 bases, J shed 4 bases, and the junction held 3 bases outside the gene matches. The CDR3, as DNA: TGTGCTAGTAGGACTAGCGGGAGCGCAGATACGCAGTATTTT. Translated: CASRTSGSADTQYF.

This chain connects TRBV27 to TRBJ1-1, with 8 bases lining up with TRBD1. CDR3 length: 14 amino acids. J lost 5 bases, V lost 6 bases, and 8 bases had no gene match. CDR1 and CDR2 from the germline V gene are MNHEY and SMNVEV (reference sequence). The CDR3: CASRLGQGRTEAFF. The DNA for the CDR3 is TGTGCCAGCAGACTTGGACAGGGTCGAACTGAAGCTTTCTTT.

This clonotype was recorded many times. The rearrangement joins TRBV12-3 or TRBV12-4 to TRBJ2-7, with TRBD1 as a possible D gene (6 bases). The ends were cut back, 7 bases at V and 8 bases at J, with 18 bases in the middle. CDR3 size: 13 residues. Written as DNA, the CDR3 is TGTGCCAGCACTAACCCCTCGGACAGAAAGCAGTACTTC. Its translation: CASTNPSDRKQYF.

This clonotype was counted at least ten times. V and J are TRBV24-1 and TRBJ2-5, with TRBD1 identical over 7 bases. Germline V CDR1 and CDR2: KGHDR, SFDVKD. The CDR3 has 14 amino acids. The V and J ends lost 3 bases and 6 bases, in that order; junction bases with no gene match: 6. Written as DNA, the CDR3 is TGTGCCACCAGTGATGCACCCAGGGGGAAGACCCAGTACTTC. It encodes CATSDAPRGKTQYF.